This T cell receptor beta chain was captured by sequencing in a study of control samples from healthy donors and cancer patients. CDR3 length: 16 residues. Losses at the gene ends were 2 bases for V and 7 bases for J; bases not matched to a gene: 12. Germline V gene sequence: CDR1 MNHNY, CDR2 SVGAGI (reference sequence). Only in-frame clones appear in the TCRdb table, and some are missing; sequencing was by immunoSEQ multiplex PCR. The sample records tens of thousands of clones, around 87% being singletons. Source material: PBMCs. The clonotype comes from a woman aged 55-70 years with lung cancer. The chain recombines TRBV6-6 with TRBJ2-7; 9 bases are a match to TRBD2. The chain's CDR3 is CASSYPPGTSLGEQYF. Here the CDR3 DNA reads TGTGCCAGCAGTTACCCTCCCGGGACTAGCCTAGGGGAGCAGTACTTC.